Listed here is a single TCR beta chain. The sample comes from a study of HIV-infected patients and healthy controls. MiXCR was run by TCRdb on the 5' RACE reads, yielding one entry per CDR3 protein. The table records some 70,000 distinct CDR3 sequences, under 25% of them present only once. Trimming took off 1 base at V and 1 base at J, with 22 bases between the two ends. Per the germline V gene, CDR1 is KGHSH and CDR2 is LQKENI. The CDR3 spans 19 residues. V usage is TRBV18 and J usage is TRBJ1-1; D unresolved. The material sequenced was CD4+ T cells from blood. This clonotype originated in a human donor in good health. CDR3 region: CASSPQNSVFTSRNTEAFF. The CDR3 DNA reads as TGTGCCAGCTCACCACAAAACAGCGTATTCACTAGCAGGAACACTGAAGCTTTCTTT.